This T cell receptor beta chain was recorded in a study of blood T cells in healthy people across ages. Overall study findings and caveats: A strong correlation between TCR beta diversity and naive T cell percentage was seen. The study found more naive CD4+ cells and higher diversity in long-lived than aged donors.

The CDR3 runs 15 residues. Germline-derived CDR1 and CDR2 are SGHRS and YFSETQ. Trimming took 3 bases from V and 3 from J; bases not matched to a gene: 7. This clonotype occurred a few times. Its antigen is still unknown. Combining a sample-barcoded 5' primer with a J-beta primer mix, a second PCR ran for roughly 6 to 12 cycles. Every cDNA molecule carried a tag from a template-switch adaptor bearing 12 random nucleotides. TCRdb re-called the 5' RACE reads with MiXCR, one entry per CDR3 protein. The sample has around 1.5 million distinct CDR3 sequences, roughly 32% seen once. This sequence originates from a woman younger than 45 in good health. The sample comprised blood. The chain joins TRBV5-1 to TRBJ2-3; TRBD2 matches at 7 bases. The CDR3 here is CASSSASSGTDTQYF. The CDR3 nucleotides read TGCGCCAGCAGCTCGGCGAGTAGCGGGACAGATACGCAGTATTTT. Drawing the rest from reference TRBV5-1 and TRBJ2-3, the complete variable domain is KAGVTQTPRYLIKTRGQQVTLSCSPISGHRSVSWYQQTPGQGLQFLFEYFSETQRNKGNFPGRFSGRQFSNSRSEMNVSTLELGDSALYLCASSSASSGTDTQYFGPGTRLTVL.